This T cell receptor beta chain was observed in a study of blood T cell repertoires in COVID-19. At the level of the study: Acute and convalescent COVID-19 samples came from the United States, Italy and Spain.

Profiling relied on immunoSEQ multiplex PCR, and the TCRdb table lists in-frame clones only, not all of them. Among approximately 230,000 clones listed, approximately 90% were seen once. V shed 4 bases, J shed 6 bases, and the junction held 2 bases outside the gene matches. CDR1 SSHAT and CDR2 FNYEAQ come from the germline V gene (reference sequence). The CDR3 runs 14 residues. The receptor's source is a man younger than 45 who had recovered from COVID-19. Sequencing was done on a sample of peripheral blood. The chain couples TRBV7-7 to TRBJ2-2; 10 bases are shared with TRBD2. The CDR3 DNA reads TGTGCCAGCAGCTCTAGCGGGGGTCCCGGGGAGCTGTTTTTT. This gives the protein CASSSSGGPGELFF.